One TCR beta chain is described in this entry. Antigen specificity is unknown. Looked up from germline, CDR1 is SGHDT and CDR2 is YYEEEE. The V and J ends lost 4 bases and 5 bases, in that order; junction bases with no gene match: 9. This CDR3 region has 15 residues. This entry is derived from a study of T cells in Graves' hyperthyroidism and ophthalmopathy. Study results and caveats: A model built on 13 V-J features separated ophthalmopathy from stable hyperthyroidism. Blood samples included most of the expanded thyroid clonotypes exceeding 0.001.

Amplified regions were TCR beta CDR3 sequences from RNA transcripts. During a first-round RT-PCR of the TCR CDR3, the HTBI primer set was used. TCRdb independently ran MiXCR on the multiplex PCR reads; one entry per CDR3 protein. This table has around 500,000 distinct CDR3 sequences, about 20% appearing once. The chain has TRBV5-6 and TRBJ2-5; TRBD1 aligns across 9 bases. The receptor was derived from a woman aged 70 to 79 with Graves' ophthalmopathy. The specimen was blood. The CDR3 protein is CASSPVGQGGETQYF. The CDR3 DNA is TGTGCCAGCAGCCCGGTGGGACAGGGAGGGGAGACCCAGTACTTC. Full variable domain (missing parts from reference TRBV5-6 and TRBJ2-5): DAGVTQSPTHLIKTRGQQVTLRCSPKSGHDTVSWYQQALGQGPQFIFQYYEEEERQRGNFPDRFSGHQFPNYSSELNVNALLLGDSALYLCASSPVGQGGETQYFGPGTRLLVL.